This TCR beta chain originates from a study of T cell responses to AZD1222 COVID-19 vaccine. Overall study results and limits: The study found Spike-specific TCR breadth and depth rose after two AZD1222 doses. Clonal diversity was possibly underestimated; the donors were predominantly white British and more often female.

Produced via immunoSEQ multiplex PCR; TCRdb's table is partial and in-frame only. The sample yields 150,000 or so clones, roughly 94% seen once. This clone came up once. What it recognizes is unknown. Germline CDR1 and CDR2: MNHNS and SASEGT. The CDR3 totals 12 residues. V was pared by 2 bases and J by 11 bases, with 12 bases between. The source is an adult who received the AZD1222 COVID-19 vaccine. The sequenced sample was peripheral blood, obtained 28 days after the second AZD1222 dose. This sequence joins TRBV6-1 and TRBJ1-1; a weak D match, TRBD1 (6 bases). The DNA of the CDR3 is TGTGCCAGCAGTGAACTACAGGGTAGGGCTTTCTTT. It is translated as CASSELQGRAFF.